This TCR beta chain was sequenced during a study of blood T cell repertoires in COVID-19. Overall study context: Samples representing acute and convalescent COVID-19 were sourced from the United States, Italy and Spain. The cDNA or gDNA used as material had been derived from T cells, B-cell-depleted T cells, or PBMCs.

The germline gives CDR1 SGHRS, CDR2 YFSETQ. The CDR3 runs to 15 residues. With 2 bases clipped from V and 4 bases from J, the junction kept 5 bases outside the gene matches. This clone was seen a single time. Repertoires were generated with immunoSEQ multiplex PCR, while TCRdb's copy carries only in-frame clones and drops some. The sample includes about 220,000 clones, 70% to 90% of them seen just once. Participants were aged roughly 18 to 89 years from roughly 26 US areas. Cohorts were assigned according to the clinical history that participants reported. This chain uses TRBV5-1 with TRBJ2-1; TRBD2 matches 8 bases. This TCR was recovered from a woman aged 40 to 50 with acute COVID-19. The sequenced sample consisted of PBMCs or T cells enriched from blood (not recorded which). In DNA, the CDR3 is TGCGCCAGCAGCTTCCTAGCGGGTACGTACAATGAGCAGTTCTTC. It specifies CASSFLAGTYNEQFF.